This TCR beta chain was captured in a study of T cells in Graves' hyperthyroidism and ophthalmopathy. This clonotype appeared a few times. The target antigen is unknown. Amplified TCR beta CDR3 regions came from RNA transcripts. Researchers ran a first-round RT-PCR on the TCR CDR3 using the HTBI primer set. TCRdb reprocessed the multiplex PCR reads with MiXCR, giving one entry per CDR3 protein. The sample holds about 200,000 distinct CDR3 sequences, about a sixth seen once. This CDR3 contains 15 residues. Germline V gene data show CDR1 as MNHEY and CDR2 as SVGAGI. V dropped 2 bases and J dropped 0 bases, with 8 bases sitting between them. Study results and caveats: A model of 13 V-J pairs discriminated ophthalmopathy from stable hyperthyroidism.

The sequence derives from a middle-aged man with Graves' hyperthyroidism. The chain combines TRBV6-5 with TRBJ2-1; D not certain. The specimen was blood. CDR3 sequence (DNA): TGTGCCAGCAGTTACGACTGGAGCTCCTACAATGAGCAGTTCTTC. Its protein is CASSYDWSSYNEQFF.